This TCR beta chain was recovered during a study of cytomegalovirus exposure and HLA in healthy donors. The study ran its PCR with 60 Vbeta and 13 Jbeta primers. This table comes from immunoSEQ multiplex PCR, and its TCRdb copy is limited to in-frame clones, with some not included. The repertoire includes some 150,000 clones, under 80% of them detected once, and about 2.5% sits in the top ten. Sequencing input: PBMCs. This clonotype was sampled from a human donor in good health.

The CDR3 DNA reads as TGCGCCAGCAGCCAAGAAACTAGCGGGGACCCCGTGGACAATGAGCAGTTCTTC. Translated, it gives CASSQETSGDPVDNEQFF. This chain uses TRBV4-3 with TRBJ2-1; 10 nucleotides align to TRBD2. Germline trimming cut 0 bases from V and 5 bases from J; bases unmatched to any gene: 10. CDR1 is LGHNA, CDR2 YSLEER, per germline. The CDR3 loop spans 18 amino acids.